This TCR beta chain originates from a study of molecular identifiers for immune sequencing clone quantification. For the study at large: RNA from approximately 20,000 or 100,000 naive CD8 cells was split five ways in replicates, with four sequenced. Study-level findings and limits: Spiked Jurkat TCR RNA equal to one cell could reportedly be picked out among 940,000 or so naive cells.

As to this clonotype: Its antigen is currently unknown.

One entry per CDR3 protein results from TCRdb running MiXCR on the PCR reads. The sample holds approximately 590,000 distinct CDR3 sequences, about 25% seen once. Naive CD8 T cell sorting was performed on the CD8+CD4-CCR7+CD45RA+ phenotype. Germline-derived CDR1 and CDR2 are SGHDT and YYEEEE. The CDR3 has 14 amino acids. V was trimmed by 0 bases and J by 3 bases, leaving 10 bases between them. This receptor was identified in a human donor in good health. Some libraries in this study had Jurkat cell RNA spiked in. V usage is TRBV5-6 and J usage is TRBJ2-7, with D unresolved. Specimen: naive CD8+ T cells from blood, with Jurkat cell RNA spiked in. As to subset: FACS-sorted CD8+CD4-CCR7+CD45RA+ naive T cells. The CDR3 sequence is CASSLGNSRYEQYF. CDR3 coding DNA: TGTGCCAGCAGCTTGGGTAACAGTCGCTACGAGCAGTACTTC.